This entry lists 12 T cell receptor beta chains sequenced from one sample in a study of lymphopenia after photon versus proton radiotherapy (dated by TCRdb to the late 2010s). Library construction relied on the immunoSEQ multiplex PCR assay. TCRdb limited this immuneACCESS table to in-frame rearrangements with V and J called. A share of clones is missing; checked studies link under half to unresolved V genes, and the rest is unexplained. Within this sample are fewer than 30,000 clones, with roughly 86% of them counted one time only. The ten top clones hold around 20% of the sample. The sample was peripheral blood, taken from a patient treated with photon-based radiotherapy. These receptors all come from a man over 45 with gastric cancer.

The chain combines TRBV4-3 with TRBJ1-3; D not resolved. The germline V gene has CDR1 LGHNA and CDR2 YSLEER. Trimming shortened V by 1 base and J by 1 base, and 11 bases separated the two germline ends. This CDR3 has 16 amino acids. The CDR3 sequence is CASSQALRVSGNTIYF. CDR3 nucleotides: TGCGCCAGCAGCCAAGCCTTAAGGGTTTCTGGAAACACCATATATTTT.

J is TRBJ2-5 and V is TRBV7-8; D may be TRBD1 (5 bases). The CDR3 totals 13 residues. Trimming took 6 bases from V and 5 from J, leaving 13 bases between them. CDR1 and CDR2 (germline): SGHVS, FQNEAQ. The CDR3 DNA reads TGTGCCAGCAGTTGGGGCCGGGTCGAGACCCAGTACTTC. Its protein is CASSWGRVETQYF.

This clone turned up a few times. The gene calls are TRBV6-1 and TRBJ1-5, with 9 bases that match TRBD1. Germline CDR1 is MNHNS and CDR2 is SASEGT. V shed 4 bases and J 7 bases; nucleotides not matched to a gene: 5. The CDR3 covers 14 residues. CDR3: CASSAGQGWQPQHF. The DNA for the CDR3 is TGTGCCAGCAGTGCGGGACAGGGATGGCAGCCCCAGCATTTT.

This chain connects TRBV9 to TRBJ2-1; 7 nucleotides match TRBD2. The germline V gene encodes CDR1 SGDLS and CDR2 YYNGEE. The trim removed 4 bases at V and 5 bases at J, leaving 12 bases unmatched. The CDR3 has 16 amino acids. Here the CDR3 DNA reads TGTGCCAGCAGCATTTCGGGGGGTCTCCCCGACAATGAGCAGTTCTTC. Translated: CASSISGGLPDNEQFF.

V and J are TRBV6-1 and TRBJ1-5; no clear D. The germline CDR1 and CDR2 sequences are MNHNS and SASEGT. The CDR3 totals 14 residues. Between the trimmed V and J ends, which lost 7 bases and 2 bases, there was a span of 12 bases. The CDR3 DNA sequence: TGTGCCAGCAACACGGAGGGTGGCAATCAGCCCCAGCATTTT. Amino acid sequence: CASNTEGGNQPQHF.

This sequence joins TRBV5-3 and TRBJ2-3; either TRBD1 or TRBD2 may supply D (5 bases each). TRBV5-3 is marked as an open reading frame, function uncertain. V was pared by 7 bases and J by 6 bases, with 15 bases between. This CDR3 contains 13 residues. CDR3 coding DNA: TGTGCCAGATCCCTGGGGCGAGGGGATACGCAGTATTTT. Encoded protein: CARSLGRGDTQYF.

The V gene is TRBV2, the J gene TRBJ1-2; D remains unclear. The CDR3 length is 14 residues. The V end lost 5 bases, the J end lost 0 bases, and 10 bases lay between the germline ends. From germline, CDR1 is SNHLY and CDR2 FYNNEI. The CDR3: CASSRTVANYGYTF. The CDR3 coding sequence is TGTGCCAGCAGTAGGACGGTAGCTAACTATGGCTACACCTTC.

V usage is TRBV6-5 and J usage is TRBJ2-7, with D maybe TRBD1 (5 bases). Deletions cut 2 bases from V and 7 bases from J, with 12 bases between. The germline CDR1 and CDR2 sequences are MNHEY and SVGAGI. This CDR3 region has 13 residues. The CDR3 region is CASSYVRVGEQYF. Written as DNA, the CDR3 is TGTGCCAGCAGTTACGTCAGGGTGGGAGAGCAGTACTTC.

The rearrangement uses TRBV6-1 and TRBJ2-7; maybe TRBD2 (5 bases). The V end was cut by 2 bases, the J end by 6 bases, with 14 bases between. The germline gives CDR1 MNHNS, CDR2 SASEGT. The CDR3 is made up of 14 amino acids. The CDR3 loop is CASSENPTGSEQYV. CDR3 nucleotide sequence: TGTGCCAGCAGTGAAAACCCCACGGGGTCCGAGCAGTACGTC.

The chain has TRBV15 and TRBJ2-2; TRBD2 aligns across 7 bases. From germline, CDR1 is LNHNV and CDR2 YYDKDF (reference sequence). The trim removed 1 base at V and 4 bases at J, leaving 9 bases unmatched. CDR3 size: 17 residues. The CDR3 coding sequence is TGTGCCACCAGCAGAGGAAGTACGGGGGGAGTCACCGGGGAGCTGTTTTTT. Encoded protein: CATSRGSTGGVTGELFF.

The chain joins TRBV13 to TRBJ2-7, with D maybe TRBD2 (5 bases). The CDR3 consists of 14 residues. CDR1 and CDR2 from the germline V gene are PRHDT and FYEKMQ (reference sequence). V gave up 1 base and J gave up 2 bases, with 9 bases separating them. The DNA for the CDR3 is TGTGCCAGCAGCTTAGTGGGAGCCACCTACGAGCAGTACTTC. It translates to CASSLVGATYEQYF.

This clone was counted between two and nine times. This sequence joins TRBV18 and TRBJ2-7; the D gene is possibly TRBD1 (6 bases). Germline CDR1 KGHSH, CDR2 LQKENI. The CDR3 length is 13 residues. Trimming shortened V by 6 bases and J by 2 bases, and 11 bases separated the two germline ends. CDR3 sequence: CASSPGQTYEQYF. CDR3 sequence (DNA): TGTGCCAGCTCGCCAGGACAGACCTACGAGCAGTACTTC. Drawing the rest from reference TRBV18 and TRBJ2-7, the complete variable domain is NAGVMQNPRHLVRRRGQEARLRCSPMKGHSHVYWYRQLPEEGLKFMVYLQKENIIDESGMPKERFSAEFPKEGPSILRIQQVVRGDSAAYFCASSPGQTYEQYFGPGTRLTVT.